The 22 T cell receptor beta chains presented below share a single source sample, sequenced in a study of beta chain features in type 1 diabetes. Isolated RNA was reverse transcribed in full, so expressed TCRB transcripts were sequenced. Clones were sequenced by immunoSEQ multiplex PCR, and TCRdb holds only the in-frame ones, with some missing. The data contain 200,000 to 250,000 clones, around 9.9% of them singletons. The source material was central memory CD4+ T cells from blood. These receptors were collected from a man between 18 and 35 years old in good health.

The chain uses TRBV4-2 and TRBJ2-5; 11 nucleotides match TRBD2. CDR3 size: 16 residues. J lost 1 base, V lost 4 bases, and 5 bases had no gene match. The germline V gene has CDR1 LGHNA and CDR2 YNFKEQ. CDR3 coding DNA: TGTGCCAGCAGCCCCAGACTAGCGGGAAGCCAAGAGACCCAGTACTTC. Translating gives CASSPRLAGSQETQYF.

This clone has just a few counts. The chain combines TRBV10-3 with TRBJ2-7; 7 bases are a match to TRBD1. Germline V lookup: CDR1 ENHRY, CDR2 SYGVKD. V gave up 4 bases and J gave up 5 bases; unmatched junction bases: 14. The CDR3 is 16 residues long. The CDR3 protein is CAISARDGQGDHEQYF. The CDR3 DNA sequence: TGTGCCATCAGTGCAAGGGATGGCCAGGGGGACCACGAGCAGTACTTC.

This clone showed up many times. The V call is TRBV9, the J call TRBJ2-1; perhaps TRBD1 as D (6 bases). The CDR3 runs to 13 residues. The V gene's germline CDR1 is SGDLS and CDR2 YYNGEE. V lost 4 bases and J 2 bases, leaving 7 bases between the germline ends. The CDR3 region is CASSRDTYNEQFF. Written as DNA, the CDR3 is TGTGCCAGCAGCCGGGACACCTACAATGAGCAGTTCTTC.

Ten or more counts support this clone. The rearrangement links TRBV29-1 to TRBJ2-1; D remains ambiguous. The CDR3 is made up of 14 amino acids. From germline, CDR1 is SQVTM and CDR2 ANQGSEA. V was clipped by 4 bases and J by 0 bases, with 10 bases between them. CDR3 nucleotide sequence: TGCAGCGTTGGCGACGGCAGCTCCTACAATGAGCAGTTCTTC. It codes for CSVGDGSSYNEQFF.

The rearrangement links TRBV4-3 to TRBJ1-1, with 9 bases that match TRBD1. V shed 0 bases and J 0 bases; nucleotides not matched to a gene: 8. The CDR3 length is 18 residues. The germline gives CDR1 LGHNA, CDR2 YSLEER. The CDR3 is CASSQDTGGGRLNTEAFF. The CDR3 DNA reads as TGCGCCAGCAGCCAAGACACAGGGGGCGGGAGACTGAACACTGAAGCTTTCTTT.

This rearrangement joins TRBV7-3 to TRBJ2-1, with TRBD1 identical over 8 bases. V dropped 4 bases and J dropped 2; count of bases not matched to a gene: 4. The CDR3 covers 15 residues. Germline V gene lookup returns CDR1 SGHTA and CDR2 FQGTGA. Here the CDR3 DNA reads TGTGCCAGCAGCTCCGGACAGGGTCCCTACAATGAGCAGTTCTTC. Translating gives CASSSGQGPYNEQFF.

This clone has just a few counts. This chain connects TRBV9 to TRBJ2-6; D might be TRBD1 (5 bases). In germline, CDR1 is SGDLS, CDR2 YYNGEE. The CDR3 length is 17 residues. The V end lost 3 bases, the J end lost 2 bases, and 15 bases lay between the germline ends. The CDR3 DNA reads as TGTGCCAGCAGCGCCGGCTTCAGGGTGGCTGGGGCCAACGTCCTGACTTTC. It codes for CASSAGFRVAGANVLTF.

This clone appeared a few times. The chain combines TRBV5-4 with TRBJ2-2; the D is unclear. V lost 1 base, J lost 3 bases, and 7 bases lay in between. The CDR3 runs to 14 residues. Germline CDR1 and CDR2: SGHNT and YYREEE (reference sequence). This chain's CDR3 is CASSLMADTGELFF. The CDR3 DNA reads as TGTGCCAGCAGCTTGATGGCTGACACCGGGGAGCTGTTTTTT.

This clone has only a few counts. The chain carries TRBV30 and TRBJ1-1; D is undetermined. The CDR3 runs to 14 residues. The V and J ends lost 1 base and 10 bases respectively, with 19 bases between them. Germline V CDR1 and CDR2: GTSNPN, SVGIG (reference sequence). The CDR3 DNA sequence: TGTGCCTGGAGTGGCGATCTCCCAACACTGGGAGCTTTCTTT. Protein: CAWSGDLPTLGAFF.

This clone is a singleton in its sample. This sequence joins TRBV4-2 and TRBJ1-2; D is possibly TRBD1 (5 bases). The CDR3 loop spans 14 amino acids. V lost 0 bases to trimming and J lost 4 bases, with 9 bases between them. Germline CDR1 LGHNA, CDR2 YNFKEQ. The CDR3 protein is CASSQDLGGYGYTF. CDR3 DNA: TGTGCCAGCAGCCAAGATTTGGGGGGCTATGGCTACACCTTC.

This clone showed up many times. The J gene is TRBJ2-1, the V gene TRBV28; TRBD2 agrees at 14 bases. There are 17 residues in the CDR3. Germline V gene data show CDR1 as MDHEN and CDR2 as SYDVKM. The ends lost 6 bases at V and 8 bases at J; junction bases unmatched: 12. CDR3 amino acids: CASSPSRLAGGPDEQFF. In DNA, the CDR3 is TGTGCCAGCAGCCCGTCCAGACTAGCGGGAGGGCCAGATGAGCAGTTCTTC.

This clone has just a few counts. The gene calls are TRBV28 and TRBJ1-5, with no clear D. CDR3 length: 13 amino acids. Germline V gene lookup returns CDR1 MDHEN and CDR2 SYDVKM. V was pared by 6 bases and J by 6 bases, with 12 bases between. Here the CDR3 DNA reads TGTGCCAGCAGAACTATGGAGCGTCAGCCCCAGCATTTT. This gives the protein CASRTMERQPQHF.

This clone was seen a handful of times. The chain combines TRBV5-4 with TRBJ2-5; 11 bases map to TRBD2. This CDR3 region has 16 residues. Unmatched junction bases numbered 11, after V lost 3 bases and J lost 7 bases. CDR1 and CDR2 from the germline V gene are SGHNT and YYREEE (reference sequence). CDR3 nucleotides: TGTGCCAGCAGCTCTGGAGTCCTAGCGGGAGGTGGGACCCAGTACTTC. The encoded protein is CASSSGVLAGGGTQYF. Complete variable domain (other parts from reference TRBV5-4 and TRBJ2-5): ETGVTQSPTHLIKTRGQQVTLRCSSQSGHNTVSWYQQALGQGPQFIFQYYREEENGRGNFPPRFSGLQFPNYSSELNVNALELDDSALYLCASSSGVLAGGGTQYFGPGTRLLVL.

CDR3 in amino acids: CASSLNRQETQYF. CDR3 DNA sequence: TGCGCCAGCAGCTTGAACAGACAAGAGACCCAGTACTTC. This sequence joins TRBV5-1 and TRBJ2-5; no reliable D call. Trimming took 1 base from V and 2 from J, leaving 6 bases between them. The CDR3 is 13 residues long. Germline V gene data show CDR1 as SGHRS and CDR2 as YFSETQ. Combining the CDR3 with reference TRBV5-1 and TRBJ2-5 gives the whole variable domain KAGVTQTPRYLIKTRGQQVTLSCSPISGHRSVSWYQQTPGQGLQFLFEYFSETQRNKGNFPGRFSGRQFSNSRSEMNVSTLELGDSALYLCASSLNRQETQYFGPGTRLLVL.

This clone was detected a few times. The chain uses TRBV28 and TRBJ1-2; possible D gene TRBD1, 5 bases. This CDR3 is 14 amino acids long. V lost 5 bases and J 4 bases, leaving 14 bases between the germline ends. Germline CDR1 and CDR2: MDHEN and SYDVKM. CDR3 residues: CASSPVVGLYGYTF. The CDR3 DNA reads as TGTGCCAGCAGTCCGGTAGTGGGACTCTATGGCTACACCTTC.

In its sample, this clone was seen many times. As DNA, the CDR3 is TGTGCCAGCATGGAAACAGGGGTTGACAATGAGCAGTTCTTC. It specifies CASMETGVDNEQFF. The V gene is TRBV2, the J gene TRBJ2-1, with 7 bases aligning to TRBD1. CDR3 length equals 14 residues. The trim removed 7 bases at V and 5 bases at J, leaving 8 bases unmatched. Germline V CDR1 and CDR2: SNHLY, FYNNEI.

The rearrangement joins TRBV6-6 to TRBJ2-1, with D unresolved. The germline gives CDR1 MNHNY, CDR2 SVGAGI (reference sequence). Trimming shortened V by 6 bases and J by 4 bases, and 4 bases separated the two germline ends. The CDR3 runs 11 residues. The CDR3 reads CASRWYNEQFF. CDR3 coding DNA: TGTGCCAGCAGGTGGTACAATGAGCAGTTCTTC.

The chain uses TRBV4-2 and TRBJ2-7, with no clear D. Trimming pared 0 bases from V and 4 bases from J, leaving 10 bases between. The CDR3 is 14 amino acids. Per germline, CDR1 LGHNA and CDR2 YNFKEQ. The CDR3 nucleotides read TGTGCCAGCAGCCAAGACCCGGGCCGGTACGAGCAGTACTTC. Amino acids: CASSQDPGRYEQYF.

V and J are TRBV6-1 and TRBJ2-7; perhaps TRBD2 as D (6 bases). This CDR3 spans 15 amino acids. In germline, CDR1 is MNHNS, CDR2 SASEGT. The ends were cut back, 1 base at V and 2 bases at J, with 12 bases in the middle. CDR3 bases: TGTGCCAGCAGTGAAGGGCGGGGTTTCCCCTACGAGCAGTACTTC. This codes for CASSEGRGFPYEQYF.

This clone was recorded a few times. This chain connects TRBV10-3 to TRBJ2-1; the match to TRBD2 covers 8 bases. J lost 0 bases, V lost 4 bases, and 8 bases had no gene match. Germline values: CDR1 ENHRY, CDR2 SYGVKD. The CDR3 is made up of 17 amino acids. The CDR3 coding sequence is TGTGCCATCAGTGGGAGGAGTAGCGGGGTCTCCTACAATGAGCAGTTCTTC. Its translation: CAISGRSSGVSYNEQFF.

This clone was detected only a few times. The chain couples TRBV29-1 to TRBJ1-1; perhaps TRBD1 as D (5 bases). This CDR3 has 11 residues. Germline assignment: CDR1 SQVTM and CDR2 ANQGSEA. The germline V and J ends were trimmed by 6 bases and 7 bases, with 12 bases remaining between them. The CDR3 DNA is TGCAGCGTCTGGAGTGGGGGTGAAGCTTTCTTT. It specifies CSVWSGGEAFF.

The rearrangement links TRBV30 to TRBJ2-7; TRBD2 aligns across 12 bases. The CDR3 totals 14 residues. V lost 8 bases and J lost 2; bases outside the gene matches: 7. The germline V gene has CDR1 GTSNPN and CDR2 SVGIG (reference sequence). The CDR3 loop reads CAGDTSGGTYEQYF. CDR3 DNA: TGTGCCGGGGATACTAGCGGGGGGACCTACGAGCAGTACTTC.